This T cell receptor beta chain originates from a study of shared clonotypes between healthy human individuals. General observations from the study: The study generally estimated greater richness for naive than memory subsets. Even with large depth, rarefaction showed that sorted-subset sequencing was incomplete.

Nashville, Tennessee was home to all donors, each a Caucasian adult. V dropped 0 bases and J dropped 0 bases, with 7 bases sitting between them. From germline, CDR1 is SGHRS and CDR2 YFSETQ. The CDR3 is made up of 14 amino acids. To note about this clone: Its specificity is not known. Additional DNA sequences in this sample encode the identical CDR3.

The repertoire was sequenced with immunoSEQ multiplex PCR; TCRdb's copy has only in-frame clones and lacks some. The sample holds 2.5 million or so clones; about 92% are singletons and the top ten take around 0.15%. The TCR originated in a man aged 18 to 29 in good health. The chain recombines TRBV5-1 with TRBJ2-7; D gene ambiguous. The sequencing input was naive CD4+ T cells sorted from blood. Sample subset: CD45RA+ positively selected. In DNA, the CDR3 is TGCGCCAGCAGCTTGGAGGGAAACTCCTACGAGCAGTACTTC. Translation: CASSLEGNSYEQYF.